The TCR beta chain under discussion was sequenced for a study of vaccination effects on CD4 cells after COVID-19. About the study: Post-vaccine specimens arrived a median 72 days past the second dose.

Before sequencing, viral peptide pools were used by the ViraFEST assay to expand antigen-specific CD4+ T cells. It was after around eleven days of culture that CD4+ T cells were isolated. Vaccination of participants consisted of two doses of either the BNT162b2 or mRNA-1273 vaccine. The study found no prior SARS-CoV-2 infection in the vaccine recipients, who tested negative for nucleocapsid antibodies. Concerning this clone itself: Antigen: not known.

Sequencing was performed with immunoSEQ multiplex PCR; in TCRdb, only in-frame clones are kept and a portion is missing. The sample includes roughly 70,000 clones, about 80% of them seen just once. Looked up from germline, CDR1 is SNHLY and CDR2 is FYNNEI. CDR3 length equals 15 residues. The V and J ends lost 5 bases and 4 bases respectively, with 16 bases between them. The chain uses TRBV2 and TRBJ2-3, with no clear D. The input for sequencing was CD4+ T cells from PBMCs cultured with HCoV-OC43 spike peptides, taken after COVID-19 vaccination. The subset: HCoV-OC43 spike overlapping peptide pool stimulation. This receptor was identified in a human donor who received a COVID-19 vaccine. The CDR3 bases are TGTGCCAGCAGTCCCCTCTACAAGAACGCAGATACGCAGTATTTT. Translation gives CASSPLYKNADTQYF.